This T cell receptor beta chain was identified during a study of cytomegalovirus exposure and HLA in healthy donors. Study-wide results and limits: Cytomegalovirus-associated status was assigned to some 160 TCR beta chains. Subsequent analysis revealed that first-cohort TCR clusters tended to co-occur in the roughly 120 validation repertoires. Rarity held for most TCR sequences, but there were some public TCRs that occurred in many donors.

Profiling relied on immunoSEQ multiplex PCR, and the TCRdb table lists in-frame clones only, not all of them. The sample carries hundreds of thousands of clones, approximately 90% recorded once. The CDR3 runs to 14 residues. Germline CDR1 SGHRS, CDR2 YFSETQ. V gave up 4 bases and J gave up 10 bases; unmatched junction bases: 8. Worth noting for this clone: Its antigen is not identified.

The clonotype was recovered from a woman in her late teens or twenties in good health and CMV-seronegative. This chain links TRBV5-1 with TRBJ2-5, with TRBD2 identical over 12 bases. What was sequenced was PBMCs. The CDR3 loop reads CASSPTSGRSGQYF. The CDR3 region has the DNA TGCGCCAGCAGCCCGACTAGCGGGAGATCGGGCCAGTACTTC.